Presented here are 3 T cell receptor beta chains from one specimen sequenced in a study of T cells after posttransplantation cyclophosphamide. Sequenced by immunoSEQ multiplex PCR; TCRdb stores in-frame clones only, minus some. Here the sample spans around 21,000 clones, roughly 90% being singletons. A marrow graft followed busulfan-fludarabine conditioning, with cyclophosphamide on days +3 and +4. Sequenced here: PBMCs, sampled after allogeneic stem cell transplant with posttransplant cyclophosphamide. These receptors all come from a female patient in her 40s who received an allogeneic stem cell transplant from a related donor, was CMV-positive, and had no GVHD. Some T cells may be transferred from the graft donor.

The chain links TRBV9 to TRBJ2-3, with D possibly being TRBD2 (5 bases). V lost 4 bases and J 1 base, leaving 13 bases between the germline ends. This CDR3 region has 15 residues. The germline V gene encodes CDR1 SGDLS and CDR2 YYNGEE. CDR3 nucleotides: TGTGCCAGCAGCCCGAAGTGGGAGCGCACAGATACGCAGTATTTT. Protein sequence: CASSPKWERTDTQYF.

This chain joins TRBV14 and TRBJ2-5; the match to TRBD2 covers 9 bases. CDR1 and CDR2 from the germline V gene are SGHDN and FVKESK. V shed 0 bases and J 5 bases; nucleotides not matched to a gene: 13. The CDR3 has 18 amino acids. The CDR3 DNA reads TGTGCCAGCAGCCAAGATTTAGCGGGAGCTGTTGTGACGGAGACCCAGTACTTC. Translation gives CASSQDLAGAVVTETQYF. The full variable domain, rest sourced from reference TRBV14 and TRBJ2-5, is EAGVTQFPSHSVIEKGQTVTLRCDPISGHDNLYWYRRVMGKEIKFLLHFVKESKQDESGMPNNRFLAERTGGTYSTLKVQPAELEDSGVYFCASSQDLAGAVVTETQYFGPGTRLLVL.

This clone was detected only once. Written as DNA, the CDR3 is TGTGCCAGTCGGAAAGCGGTGAACACTGAAGCTTTCTTT. It translates to CASRKAVNTEAFF. The chain has TRBV6-5 and TRBJ1-1; D is unresolved. Germline V gives CDR1 MNHEY, CDR2 SVGAGI. The germline V and J ends were trimmed by 9 bases and 0 bases, with 11 bases remaining between them. This CDR3 has 13 amino acids.